The 28 T cell receptor beta chains given below trace back to one sample, sequenced in a study of T cell responses to AZD1222 COVID-19 vaccine. The protocol was immunoSEQ multiplex PCR, while the TCRdb copy is restricted to in-frame clones and leaves out a portion. The sample shows 200,000 to 250,000 clones, around 94% of them seen only once. Sample: peripheral blood, taken 28 days after the second dose of the MenACWY control vaccine. The source of these receptors is an adult who received the MenACWY meningococcal vaccine as a control.

V usage is TRBV3-1 (or the pseudogene TRBV3-2) and J usage is TRBJ2-7; 10 nucleotides align to TRBD1. CDR1 and CDR2 from the germline V gene are LGHDT and YNNKEL (reference sequence). After removal of 4 bases from V and 5 bases from J, the junction contained 8 bases not matched to a gene. The CDR3 consists of 15 residues. The CDR3 region is CASSPSGTGVNEQYF. The CDR3 DNA reads TGTGCCAGCAGCCCTTCCGGGACAGGGGTGAACGAGCAGTACTTC.

The chain recombines TRBV7-6 with TRBJ2-3; a weak D match, TRBD2 (6 bases). The V gene's germline CDR1 is SGHVS and CDR2 FNYEAQ. The germline V and J ends were trimmed by 5 bases and 1 base, with 16 bases remaining between them. CDR3 length: 16 amino acids. The DNA for the CDR3 is TGTGCCAGCAGCCCCCGTTTGGAGGGAGGCACAGATACGCAGTATTTT. Translation: CASSPRLEGGTDTQYF.

The V gene is TRBV28, the J gene TRBJ2-7, with 9 bases lining up with TRBD2. Germline CDR1 MDHEN, CDR2 SYDVKM. The V gene end was trimmed by 2 bases and the J gene end by 4 bases; junction bases not matched to a gene: 6. The CDR3 sequence is 15 residues long. DNA of the CDR3: TGTGCCAGCAGTTTAGGCGGGAGGGCAGGGTACGAGCAGTACTTC. Translating it yields CASSLGGRAGYEQYF.

CDR3 sequence: CASSLRLGTGFTDTQYF. The CDR3 bases are TGTGCCAGCAGCTTACGCCTCGGGACAGGATTCACAGATACGCAGTATTTT. V gene TRBV7-2 combines with J gene TRBJ2-3, with TRBD1 matching 8 bases. The CDR3 sequence is 17 residues long. Germline V gives CDR1 SGHTA, CDR2 FQGNSA. After removal of 2 bases from V and 2 bases from J, the junction contained 9 bases not matched to a gene.

The chain links TRBV5-1 to TRBJ2-3, with 8 bases lining up with TRBD2. This CDR3 has 14 residues. Germline V gene sequence: CDR1 SGHRS, CDR2 YFSETQ. The trim removed 2 bases at V and 5 bases at J, leaving 4 bases unmatched. DNA for the CDR3: TGCGCCAGCAGCTTTGGTACTAGCGGAGATACGCAGTATTTT. Protein: CASSFGTSGDTQYF.

The genes are TRBV6-1 and TRBJ2-1; D is possibly TRBD1 (6 bases). Germline CDR1 and CDR2: MNHNS and SASEGT. This CDR3 has 13 residues. V was shortened by 2 bases and J by 13 bases, with 15 bases between the two germline ends. In DNA, the CDR3 is TGTGCCAGCAGTGAAAGTGGGTGGGGGCAACAGTTCTTC. It codes for CASSESGWGQQFF.

The chain links TRBV7-3 to TRBJ1-1, with D maybe TRBD1 (6 bases). Germline values: CDR1 SGHTA, CDR2 FQGTGA. CDR3 length equals 15 residues. Trimming left V 5 bases short and J 1 base short, with 14 bases between. The CDR3 spells CASSPTGRGNTEAFF. The CDR3 DNA reads TGTGCCAGCAGCCCTACAGGGAGGGGGAACACTGAAGCTTTCTTT.

The chain carries TRBV5-6 and TRBJ2-7; D ambiguous. The CDR3 sequence is 14 residues long. V was cut by 4 bases and J by 3 bases, with 14 bases left in between. Germline assignment: CDR1 SGHDT and CDR2 YYEEEE. The CDR3 nucleotides read TGTGCCAGCAGCCAATTTGACAAGTTCTACGAGCAGTACTTC. It translates to CASSQFDKFYEQYF.

V usage is TRBV19 and J usage is TRBJ2-2; D perhaps matches TRBD2 (5 bases). Germline CDR1 LNHDA, CDR2 SQIVND (reference sequence). CDR3 size: 14 residues. V was shortened by 7 bases and J by 1 base, with 10 bases between the two germline ends. The CDR3: CASTTRENTGELFF. The CDR3 nucleotides read TGTGCCAGTACGACGAGGGAGAACACCGGGGAGCTGTTTTTT.

This clone was recorded once. This sequence joins TRBV28 and TRBJ1-1; 11 bases are a match to TRBD1. Unmatched junction bases numbered 7, after V lost 8 bases and J lost 2 bases. This CDR3 has 15 amino acids. Germline values: CDR1 MDHEN, CDR2 SYDVKM. CDR3 DNA: TGTGCCAGCCAAGCCGGGACAGGGGGAAACACTGAAGCTTTCTTT. It yields the protein CASQAGTGGNTEAFF.

This chain uses TRBV5-3 with TRBJ2-1, with 9 bases that match TRBD1. TRBV5-3 is assigned to the ORF class and has an uncertain function. V trimming: 2 bases; J trimming: 12 bases; junction bases outside the gene matches: 12. This CDR3 comprises 15 residues. The CDR3 DNA follows: TGTGCCAGAAGCTTTAGGGACAGGGACGGGCCTGGGCAGTTCTTC. It encodes CARSFRDRDGPGQFF.

The sample holds one count of this clone. J is TRBJ2-5 and V is TRBV5-1; D tentatively fits TRBD1 or TRBD2 (5 bases each). CDR1 and CDR2 from the germline V gene are SGHRS and YFSETQ. V dropped 6 bases and J dropped 0 bases, with 15 bases sitting between them. The CDR3 length is 15 residues. The CDR3 DNA reads TGCGCCAGCACCAACCTAGGGACCGACCAAGAGACCCAGTACTTC. It encodes CASTNLGTDQETQYF.

The chain has TRBV4-1 and TRBJ2-1; 16 positions match TRBD2. Losses at the gene ends were 4 bases for V and 7 bases for J; bases not matched to a gene: 10. Germline CDR1 and CDR2: MGHRA and YSYEKL. This CDR3 has 18 residues. The CDR3 DNA sequence: TGCGCCAGCAGCCTTTCGGGACTAGCGGGAGGGAATGGGAATGAGCAGTTCTTC. Translation: CASSLSGLAGGNGNEQFF.

The chain has TRBV19 and TRBJ1-2; D might be TRBD1 (6 bases). Germline CDR1 is LNHDA and CDR2 is SQIVND (reference sequence). Trimming pared 4 bases from V and 7 bases from J, leaving 19 bases between. The CDR3 totals 15 residues. CDR3 sequence reads: CASSSTDSDLFGYTF. In DNA form, the CDR3 reads TGTGCCAGTAGTAGCACGGACAGTGACCTTTTTGGCTACACCTTC.

This CDR3 is CASSIPRDRVGNIQYF. The CDR3 region has the DNA TGTGCCAGTAGTATCCCCCGGGACAGGGTAGGAAACATTCAGTACTTC. The chain recombines TRBV19 with TRBJ2-4; 9 bases are shared with TRBD1. The CDR3 runs 16 residues. V shed 3 bases and J 6 bases; nucleotides not matched to a gene: 9. From germline, CDR1 is LNHDA and CDR2 SQIVND (reference sequence).

The chain links TRBV19 to TRBJ2-7, with TRBD1 matching over 7 bases. The junction had 8 bases not matched to a gene; V was cut back by 3 bases and J by 6 bases. CDR1 is LNHDA and CDR2 is SQIVND in the germline V gene (reference sequence). This CDR3 has 14 amino acids. The CDR3 spells CASSMRQGAPEQYF. The DNA of the CDR3 is TGTGCCAGTAGTATGAGACAGGGCGCGCCCGAGCAGTACTTC.

This clone was seen once. The chain couples TRBV30 to TRBJ2-2; D gene unclear. CDR3 length: 12 residues. From germline, CDR1 is GTSNPN and CDR2 SVGIG (reference sequence). V was pared by 2 bases and J by 5 bases, with 6 bases between. CDR3: CAWSQLTGELFF. The CDR3 DNA reads TGTGCCTGGAGTCAGTTAACCGGGGAGCTGTTTTTT.

A note on this clone: The junction and the germline gene differ at one end; a read error may be behind it. The J gene is TRBJ2-1, the V gene TRBV7-7, with TRBD2 identical over 12 bases. The length of the CDR3 is 14 residues. From germline, CDR1 is SSHAT and CDR2 FNYEAQ (reference sequence). The CDR3 sequence: CASSASGRGDEQFF. CDR3 bases: TGTGCTAGCAGCGCTAGCGGGAGGGGGGATGAGCAGTTCTTC.

The rearrangement links TRBV6-2 or TRBV6-3 to TRBJ2-1; 13 bases match TRBD2. The junction had 22 bases not matched to a gene; V was cut back by 7 bases and J by 7 bases. The germline CDR1 and CDR2 sequences are MNHEY and SVGEGT. The CDR3 length is 20 residues. The CDR3 loop reads CASNPMRGVGLAGVSNEQFF. The CDR3 DNA reads TGTGCCAGCAACCCGATGCGAGGCGTAGGACTAGCGGGGGTCTCGAATGAGCAGTTCTTC.

V gene TRBV15 combines with J gene TRBJ2-1; 13 bases are a match to TRBD2. There are 16 residues in the CDR3. From germline, CDR1 is LNHNV and CDR2 YYDKDF (reference sequence). Trimming took 3 bases from V and 6 from J; bases not matched to a gene: 5. The CDR3 protein is CATSSPGTSGINEQFF. The CDR3 DNA reads TGTGCCACCAGCAGCCCCGGGACTAGCGGGATCAATGAGCAGTTCTTC.

The V and J genes are TRBV12-2 and TRBJ2-7; TRBD2, the table's D call, lacks a check against the DNA. TRBV12-2 is marked as a pseudogene. This CDR3 has 16 amino acids. CDR3 DNA sequence: TGTGCAAGTCGCTTACCTCCAGCGCCAGACTCCTACGAGCAGTACTTC. Translated: CASRLPPAPDSYEQYF.

This chain links TRBV14 with TRBJ2-4; D is possibly TRBD1 (6 bases). Germline values: CDR1 SGHDN, CDR2 FVKESK. V was pared by 4 bases and J by 3 bases, with 13 bases between. The CDR3 spans 15 residues. This CDR3 reads CASSRPGDGKNIQYF. The CDR3 DNA follows: TGTGCCAGCAGCCGGCCAGGGGACGGCAAAAACATTCAGTACTTC.

This chain links TRBV15 with TRBJ1-4, with 9 bases lining up with TRBD1. The CDR3 runs to 15 residues. With 5 bases clipped from V and 5 bases from J, the junction kept 6 bases outside the gene matches. Germline assignment: CDR1 LNHNV and CDR2 YYDKDF (reference sequence). The CDR3 coding sequence is TGTGCCACCAGCGAAAGACAGGGGGGAAATGAAAAACTGTTTTTT. Translating it yields CATSERQGGNEKLFF.

The V gene is TRBV28, the J gene TRBJ2-5; 10 bases match TRBD1. This CDR3 has 15 amino acids. Germline CDR1 and CDR2: MDHEN and SYDVKM. V shed 5 bases, J shed 5 bases, and the junction held 8 bases outside the gene matches. For the CDR3, the DNA is TGTGCCAGCAGTCTGTCCGGGACAGGGGCCGAGACCCAGTACTTC. The encoded protein is CASSLSGTGAETQYF.

This chain links TRBV9 with TRBJ2-7, with 13 bases identical to TRBD2. V lost 3 bases, J lost 2 bases, and 11 bases stayed unmatched. The CDR3 runs to 18 residues. Germline V gene lookup returns CDR1 SGDLS and CDR2 YYNGEE. The CDR3 coding sequence is TGTGCCAGCAGCGCCGGACTAGCGGGAGAAATGTTGCCCTACGAGCAGTACTTC. Protein sequence: CASSAGLAGEMLPYEQYF.

The J gene is TRBJ1-1, the V gene TRBV7-9; 8 nucleotides line up with TRBD1. The CDR3 has 18 amino acids. Trimming at V came to 1 base and at J to 1 base, leaving 11 bases not matched to a gene. Germline V gene data show CDR1 as SEHNR and CDR2 as FQNEAQ (reference sequence). The CDR3: CASSLGPLPGQENTEAFF. Here the CDR3 DNA reads TGTGCCAGCAGCTTAGGGCCGCTACCGGGACAGGAGAACACTGAAGCTTTCTTT.

The chain carries TRBV10-3 and TRBJ1-3, with 11 bases aligning to TRBD1. V dropped 5 bases and J dropped 1; count of bases not matched to a gene: 10. Germline V lookup: CDR1 ENHRY, CDR2 SYGVKD. The CDR3 contains 18 residues. This CDR3 is CAISTAGTGGGSGNTIYF. The CDR3 bases are TGTGCCATCAGTACAGCCGGGACAGGGGGTGGATCTGGAAACACCATATATTTT.

The chain employs TRBV10-3 and TRBJ1-2, with D uncertain. The germline V and J ends were trimmed by 6 bases and 4 bases, with 15 bases remaining between them. CDR3 length: 14 amino acids. In germline, CDR1 is ENHRY, CDR2 SYGVKD. The CDR3 bases are TGTGCCATCAGGACTCAGGAACCACCCTATGGCTACACCTTC. Protein product: CAIRTQEPPYGYTF.